The entry that follows covers one T cell receptor (beta chain) sequence. The source of the sample is a study of blood T cell repertoires in COVID-19. TCRdb's table, derived via immunoSEQ multiplex PCR, lists solely in-frame clones and lacks some. The table shows some 220,000 clones, with approximately 85% occurring only once. The sample taken for sequencing was peripheral blood. This clonotype originated in an older woman with COVID-19, enrolled during active disease.

The CDR3 DNA follows: TGTGCCAGCAGTCCACAGGGGGGCTATGGCTACACCTTC. This gives the protein CASSPQGGYGYTF. V gene TRBV6-6 combines with J gene TRBJ1-2; 8 nucleotides agree with TRBD1. Germline CDR1 is MNHNY and CDR2 is SVGAGI (reference sequence). V was clipped by 5 bases and J by 4 bases; unmatched bases: 3. The CDR3 loop spans 13 amino acids.